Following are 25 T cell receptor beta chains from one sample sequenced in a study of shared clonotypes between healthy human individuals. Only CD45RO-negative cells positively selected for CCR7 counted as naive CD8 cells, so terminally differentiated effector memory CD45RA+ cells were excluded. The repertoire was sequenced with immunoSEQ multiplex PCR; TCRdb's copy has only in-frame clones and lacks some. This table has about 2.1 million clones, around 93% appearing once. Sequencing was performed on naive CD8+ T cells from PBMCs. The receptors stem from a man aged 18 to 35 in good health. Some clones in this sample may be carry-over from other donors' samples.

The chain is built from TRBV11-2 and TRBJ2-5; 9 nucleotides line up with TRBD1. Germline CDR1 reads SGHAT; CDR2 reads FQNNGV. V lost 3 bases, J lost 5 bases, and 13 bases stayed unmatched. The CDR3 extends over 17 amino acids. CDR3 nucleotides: TGTGCCAGCAGCTTCTACCGGACAGGGGCTACGGGGGAGACCCAGTACTTC. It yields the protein CASSFYRTGATGETQYF. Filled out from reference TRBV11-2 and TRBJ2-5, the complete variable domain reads EAGVAQSPRYKIIEKRQSVAFWCNPISGHATLYWYQQILGQGPKLLIQFQNNGVVDDSQLPKDRFSAERLKGVDSTLKIQPAKLEDSAVYLCASSFYRTGATGETQYFGPGTRLLVL.

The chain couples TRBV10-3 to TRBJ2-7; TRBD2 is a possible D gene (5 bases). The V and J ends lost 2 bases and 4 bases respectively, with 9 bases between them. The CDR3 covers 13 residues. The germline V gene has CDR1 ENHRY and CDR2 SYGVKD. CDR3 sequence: CAISERAAYEQYF. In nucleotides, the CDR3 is TGTGCCATCAGTGAGAGAGCGGCATACGAGCAGTACTTC.

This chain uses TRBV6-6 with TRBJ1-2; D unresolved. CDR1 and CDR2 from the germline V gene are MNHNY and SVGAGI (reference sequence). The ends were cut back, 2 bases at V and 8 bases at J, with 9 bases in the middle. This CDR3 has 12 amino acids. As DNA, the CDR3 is TGTGCCAGCAGTTACGGAGATTTAGGCTACACCTTC. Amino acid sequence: CASSYGDLGYTF.

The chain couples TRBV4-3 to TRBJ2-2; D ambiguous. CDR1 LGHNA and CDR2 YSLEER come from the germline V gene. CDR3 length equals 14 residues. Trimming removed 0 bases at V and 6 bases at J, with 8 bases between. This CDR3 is CASSQDILAGELFF. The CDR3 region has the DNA TGCGCCAGCAGCCAAGATATCTTAGCCGGGGAGCTGTTTTTT.

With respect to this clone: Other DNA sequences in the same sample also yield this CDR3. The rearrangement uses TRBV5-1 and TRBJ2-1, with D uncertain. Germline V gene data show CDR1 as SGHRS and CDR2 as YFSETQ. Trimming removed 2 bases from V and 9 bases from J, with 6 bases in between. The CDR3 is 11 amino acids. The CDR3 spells CASSFGGEQFF. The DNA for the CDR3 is TGCGCCAGCAGCTTCGGTGGTGAGCAGTTCTTC.

The CDR3: CASSQPPGQMNTEAFF. The CDR3 DNA reads as TGTGCCAGCAGTCAGCCACCGGGACAGATGAACACTGAAGCTTTCTTT. The J gene is TRBJ1-1, the V gene TRBV28; the match to TRBD1 covers 7 bases. CDR1 is MDHEN, CDR2 SYDVKM, per germline. This CDR3 is built from 16 residues. The V segment lost 5 bases and the J segment 0 bases; nucleotides outside the gene matches: 9.

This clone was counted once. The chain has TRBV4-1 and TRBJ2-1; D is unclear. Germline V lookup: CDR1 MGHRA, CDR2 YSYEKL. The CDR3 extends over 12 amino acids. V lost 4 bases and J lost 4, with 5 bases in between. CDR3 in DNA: TGCGCCAGCAGCCGTTCTTACAATGAGCAGTTCTTC. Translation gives CASSRSYNEQFF.

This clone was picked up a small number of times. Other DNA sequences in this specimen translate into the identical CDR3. The CDR3 coding sequence is TGTGCCAGCAGCTCCGGGACTAGCGGGACCTACGAGCAGTACTTC. Encoded protein: CASSSGTSGTYEQYF. V usage is TRBV27 and J usage is TRBJ2-7; 13 nucleotides line up with TRBD2. V shed 6 bases and J 2 bases; nucleotides not matched to a gene: 4. The V gene's germline CDR1 is MNHEY and CDR2 SMNVEV (reference sequence). This CDR3 region has 15 residues.

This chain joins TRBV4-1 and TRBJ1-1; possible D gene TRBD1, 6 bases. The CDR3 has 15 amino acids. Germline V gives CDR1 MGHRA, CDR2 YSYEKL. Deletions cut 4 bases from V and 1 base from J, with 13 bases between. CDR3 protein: CASSLYTTGNTEAFF. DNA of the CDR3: TGCGCCAGCAGCCTTTATACGACAGGGAACACTGAAGCTTTCTTT.

DNA for the CDR3: TGTGCCAGCACCCAAGGGACGGCCACCTACGAGCAGTACTTC. Its protein is CASTQGTATYEQYF. The V gene is TRBV25-1, the J gene TRBJ2-5; D tentatively fits TRBD1 or TRBD2 (5 bases each). The end of the DNA fits TRBJ2-7 better, so the J call may be wrong. The CDR3 is 14 amino acids. CDR1 is MGHDK and CDR2 is SYGVNS in the germline V gene.

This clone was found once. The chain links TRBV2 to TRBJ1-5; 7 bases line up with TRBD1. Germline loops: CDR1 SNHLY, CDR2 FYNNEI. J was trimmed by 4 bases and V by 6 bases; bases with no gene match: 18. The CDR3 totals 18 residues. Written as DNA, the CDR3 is TGTGCCAGCAGGGGCTCCGGCGTCTCAGGGGGGGGAAATCAGCCCCAGCATTTT. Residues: CASRGSGVSGGGNQPQHF.

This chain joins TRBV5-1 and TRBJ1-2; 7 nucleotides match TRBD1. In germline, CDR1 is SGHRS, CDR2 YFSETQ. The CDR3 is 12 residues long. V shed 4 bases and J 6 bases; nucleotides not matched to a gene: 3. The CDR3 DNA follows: TGCGCCAGCAGCCCCGGGACAGATGGCTACACCTTC. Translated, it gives CASSPGTDGYTF. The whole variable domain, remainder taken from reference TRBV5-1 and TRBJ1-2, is KAGVTQTPRYLIKTRGQQVTLSCSPISGHRSVSWYQQTPGQGLQFLFEYFSETQRNKGNFPGRFSGRQFSNSRSEMNVSTLELGDSALYLCASSPGTDGYTFGSGTRLTVV.

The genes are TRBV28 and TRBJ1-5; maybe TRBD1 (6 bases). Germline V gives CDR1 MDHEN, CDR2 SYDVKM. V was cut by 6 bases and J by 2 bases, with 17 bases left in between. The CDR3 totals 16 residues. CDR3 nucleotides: TGTGCCAGCAGAATGGGGGGGCCTTGGGGCAATCAGCCCCAGCATTTT. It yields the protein CASRMGGPWGNQPQHF.

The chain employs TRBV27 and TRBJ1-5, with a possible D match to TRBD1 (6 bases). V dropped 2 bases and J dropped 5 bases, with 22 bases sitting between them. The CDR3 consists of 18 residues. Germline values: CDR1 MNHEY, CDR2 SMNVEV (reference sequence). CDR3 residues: CASSLISARGRVHQPQHF. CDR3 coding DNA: TGTGCCAGCAGTTTAATCTCGGCCCGGGGGCGCGTGCATCAGCCCCAGCATTTT.

The CDR3 DNA follows: TGTGCCAGCAGCTTGTGTTGGTTTTGCGAGCAGTACTTC. It encodes CASSLCWFCEQYF. The chain combines TRBV5-6 with TRBJ2-7; no reliable D call. V dropped 1 base and J dropped 6 bases, with 11 bases sitting between them. From germline, CDR1 is SGHDT and CDR2 YYEEEE. The CDR3 is 13 residues long.

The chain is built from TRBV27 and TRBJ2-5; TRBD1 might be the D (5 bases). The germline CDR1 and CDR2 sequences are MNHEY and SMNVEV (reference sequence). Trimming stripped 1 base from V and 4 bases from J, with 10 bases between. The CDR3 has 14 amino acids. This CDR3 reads CASSLFQGGETQYF. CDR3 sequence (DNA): TGTGCCAGCAGTTTATTTCAGGGCGGAGAGACCCAGTACTTC.

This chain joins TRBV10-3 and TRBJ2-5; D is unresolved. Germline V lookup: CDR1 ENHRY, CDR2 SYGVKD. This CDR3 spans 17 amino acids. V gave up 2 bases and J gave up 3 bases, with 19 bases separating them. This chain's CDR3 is CAISEMQLPAPKETQYF. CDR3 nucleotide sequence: TGTGCCATCAGTGAGATGCAACTCCCGGCCCCTAAAGAGACCCAGTACTTC.

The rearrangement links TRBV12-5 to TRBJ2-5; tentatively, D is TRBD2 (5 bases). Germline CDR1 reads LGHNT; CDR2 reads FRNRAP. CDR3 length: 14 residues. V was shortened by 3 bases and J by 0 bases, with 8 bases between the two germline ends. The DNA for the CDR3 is TGTGCTAGTGGTTTTTCCGGGGACCAAGAGACCCAGTACTTC. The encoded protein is CASGFSGDQETQYF.

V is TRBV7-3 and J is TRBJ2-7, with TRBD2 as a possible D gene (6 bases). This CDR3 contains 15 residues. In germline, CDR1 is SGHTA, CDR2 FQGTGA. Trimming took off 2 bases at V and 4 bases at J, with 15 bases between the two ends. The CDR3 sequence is CASSLSVGGEYEQYF. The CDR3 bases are TGTGCCAGCAGCTTATCGGTGGGAGGAGAGTACGAGCAGTACTTC.

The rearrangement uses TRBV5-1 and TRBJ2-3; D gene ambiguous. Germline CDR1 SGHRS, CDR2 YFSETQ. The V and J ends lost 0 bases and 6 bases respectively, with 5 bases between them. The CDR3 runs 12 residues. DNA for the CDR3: TGCGCCAGCAGCTTGGCCAAGGATACGCAGTATTTT. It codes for CASSLAKDTQYF.

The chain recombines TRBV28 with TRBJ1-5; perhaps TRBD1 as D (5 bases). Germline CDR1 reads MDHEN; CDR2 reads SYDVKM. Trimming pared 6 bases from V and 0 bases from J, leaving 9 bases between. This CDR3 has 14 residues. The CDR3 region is CASRQDLSNQPQHF. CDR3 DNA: TGTGCCAGCAGACAGGATCTTAGCAATCAGCCCCAGCATTTT.

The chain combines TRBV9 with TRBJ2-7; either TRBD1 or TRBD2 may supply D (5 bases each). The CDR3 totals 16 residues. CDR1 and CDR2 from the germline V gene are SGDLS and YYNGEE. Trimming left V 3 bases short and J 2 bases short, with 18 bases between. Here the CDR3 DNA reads TGTGCCAGCAGCGAGGGACCCCCGGGACCCACCTACGAGCAGTACTTC. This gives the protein CASSEGPPGPTYEQYF.

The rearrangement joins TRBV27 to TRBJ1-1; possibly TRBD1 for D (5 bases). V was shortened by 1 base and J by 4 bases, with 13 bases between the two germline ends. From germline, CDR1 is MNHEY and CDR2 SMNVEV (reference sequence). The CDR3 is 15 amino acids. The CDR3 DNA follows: TGTGCCAGCAGTTTATTGGGGAGGGGTGCCACTGAAGCTTTCTTT. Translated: CASSLLGRGATEAFF.

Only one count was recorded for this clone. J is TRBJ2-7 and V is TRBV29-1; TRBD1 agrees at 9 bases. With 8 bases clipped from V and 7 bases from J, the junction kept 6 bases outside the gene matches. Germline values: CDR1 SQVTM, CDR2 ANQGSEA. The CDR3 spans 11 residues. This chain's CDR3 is CSTGQGLEQYF. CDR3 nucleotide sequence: TGCAGCACAGGACAGGGGCTGGAGCAGTACTTC.

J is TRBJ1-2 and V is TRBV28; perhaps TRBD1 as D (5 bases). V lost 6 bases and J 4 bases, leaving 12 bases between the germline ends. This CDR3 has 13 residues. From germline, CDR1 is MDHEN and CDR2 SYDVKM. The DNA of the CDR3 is TGTGCCAGCAGGGGACGGACTTCCTATGGCTACACCTTC. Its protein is CASRGRTSYGYTF.